This TCR beta chain stems from a study of T-cell reconstitution after alpha-beta-depleted transplantation in children. Library preparation (for TCRbeta) was performed with unique molecular identifiers. From the PCR reads, TCRdb called clonotypes with MiXCR, one entry per CDR3 protein. The top ten clones hold 35% to 45% of a sample with about 200,000 distinct CDR3 sequences, 7.5% to 9.5% of them seen once. At least ten counts were recorded for this clonotype. Germline CDR1 ENHRY, CDR2 SYGVKD. This CDR3 comprises 13 residues. With 0 bases removed from V and 6 bases from J, the gap between germline ends came to 8 bases.

The sample in question was PBMCs, mostly from graft donor cells, obtained 360 days after TCRalphabeta/CD19-depleted stem cell transplant. This chain uses TRBV10-3 with TRBJ1-2; D is ambiguous. The receptor's source is a male patient between 2 and 10 years old who had a stem cell transplant for acute myeloid leukemia, so the T cells may come from the graft donor. DNA of the CDR3: TGTGCCATCAGTGAGTCCGGGGAAAATGGCTACACCTTC. Encoded protein: CAISESGENGYTF.